This TCR beta chain was identified during a study of breast tumors, draining lymph nodes, adjacent tissues. TCRdb processed the multiplex PCR reads anew with MiXCR; each CDR3 protein has one entry. Among 200,000 or so distinct CDR3 sequences listed, over 25% were seen once. Study-wide results and limits: Findings are consistent with lymph node origin and intratumoral expansion of most tumor T cells. Luminal-like breast cancer showed significantly greater tumor-nontumor repertoire similarity than basal-like breast cancer did.

There are 15 residues in the CDR3. Trimming shortened V by 4 bases and J by 2 bases, and 11 bases separated the two germline ends. In germline, CDR1 is SGHTA, CDR2 FQGNSA. Axillary draining lymph nodes of breast cancer patients supplied the node samples. At least ten counts were recorded for this clonotype. The antigen is unknown. The receptor was isolated from a female donor with breast cancer. Some clones in this sample may be carry-over from other donors' samples. The V and J genes are TRBV7-2 and TRBJ2-2, with unresolved D. The sequencing sample was made of axillary lymph node tissue. CDR3 sequence reads: CASSYLGFNTGELFF. CDR3 sequence (DNA): TGTGCCAGCAGCTACCTCGGATTTAACACCGGGGAGCTGTTTTTT.